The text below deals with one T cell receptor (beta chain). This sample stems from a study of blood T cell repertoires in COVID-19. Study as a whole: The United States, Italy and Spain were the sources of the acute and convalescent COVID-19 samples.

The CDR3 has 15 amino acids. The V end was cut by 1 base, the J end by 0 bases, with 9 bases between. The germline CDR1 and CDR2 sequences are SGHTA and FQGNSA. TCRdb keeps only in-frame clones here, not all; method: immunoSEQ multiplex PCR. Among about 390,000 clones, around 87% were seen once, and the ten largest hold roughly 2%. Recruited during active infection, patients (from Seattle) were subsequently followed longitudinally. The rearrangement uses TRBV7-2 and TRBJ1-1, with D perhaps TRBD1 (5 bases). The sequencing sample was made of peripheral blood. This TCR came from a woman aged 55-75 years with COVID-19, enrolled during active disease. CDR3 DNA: TGTGCCAGCAGCTTAGGTCTCAGGGTGAACACTGAAGCTTTCTTT. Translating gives CASSLGLRVNTEAFF.